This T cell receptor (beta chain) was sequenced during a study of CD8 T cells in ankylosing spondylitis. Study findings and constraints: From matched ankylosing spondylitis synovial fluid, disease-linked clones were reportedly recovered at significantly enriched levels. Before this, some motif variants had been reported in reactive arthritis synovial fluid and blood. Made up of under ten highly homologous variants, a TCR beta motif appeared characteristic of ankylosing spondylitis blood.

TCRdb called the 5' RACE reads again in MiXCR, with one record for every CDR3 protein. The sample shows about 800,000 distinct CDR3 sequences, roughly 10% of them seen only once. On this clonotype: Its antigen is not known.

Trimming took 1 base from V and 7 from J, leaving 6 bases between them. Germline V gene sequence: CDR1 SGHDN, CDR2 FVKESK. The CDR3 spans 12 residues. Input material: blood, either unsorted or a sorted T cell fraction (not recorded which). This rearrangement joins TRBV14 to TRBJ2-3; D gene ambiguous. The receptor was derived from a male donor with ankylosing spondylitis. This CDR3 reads CASSQVPNTQYF. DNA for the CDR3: TGTGCCAGCAGCCAAGTACCCAATACGCAGTATTTT.